A single sample is the source of the 10 T cell receptor beta chains below, sequenced in a study of vaccination effects on CD4 cells after COVID-19. These receptors' targets are unknown. Method: immunoSEQ multiplex PCR; TCRdb's copy keeps in-frame clones and lacks some. The sample yields about 41,000 clones, roughly 70% seen once. Prior to sequencing, the ViraFEST assay stimulated PBMC with viral peptide pools, which expanded the antigen-specific CD4+ T cells. Around day 10 of culture, CD4+ T cells were separated out. Vaccinees lacked prior SARS-CoV-2 infection and tested negative for nucleocapsid antibodies. This specimen was CD4+ T cells from PBMCs cultured with HCoV-OC43 spike peptides, taken before COVID-19 vaccination. Documented subset: HCoV-OC43 spike overlapping peptide pool stimulation. The receptors originated from a human donor who received a COVID-19 vaccine.

This chain links TRBV11-2 with TRBJ2-2; possibly TRBD1 or TRBD2 for D (5 bases each). CDR1 and CDR2 (germline): SGHAT, FQNNGV. This CDR3 has 16 residues. With 1 base removed from V and 5 bases from J, the gap between germline ends came to 14 bases. CDR3: CASSLGKTGPTGELFF. CDR3 DNA: TGTGCCAGCAGCTTAGGGAAGACGGGACCAACCGGGGAGCTGTTTTTT.

The V and J genes are TRBV28 and TRBJ1-1; 7 bases fit TRBD1. V was clipped by 5 bases and J by 7 bases; unmatched bases: 4. Germline V gene data show CDR1 as MDHEN and CDR2 as SYDVKM. CDR3 length: 12 amino acids. The CDR3: CASSQGQLEAFF. CDR3 in DNA: TGTGCCAGCAGTCAGGGACAGCTTGAAGCTTTCTTT.

The chain is built from TRBV7-9 and TRBJ2-5, with 9 nucleotides matching TRBD1. The V gene end was trimmed by 6 bases and the J gene end by 4 bases; junction bases not matched to a gene: 9. CDR1 is SEHNR and CDR2 is FQNEAQ in the germline V gene (reference sequence). The CDR3 spans 15 residues. CDR3 in DNA: TGTGCCAGCAGTGTGGGACAGGGAGGGAGAGAGACCCAGTACTTC. Residues: CASSVGQGGRETQYF.

This clone was seen a handful of times. The chain carries TRBV5-1 and TRBJ1-5; TRBD1 is a possible D gene (6 bases). Germline V lookup: CDR1 SGHRS, CDR2 YFSETQ. The CDR3 spans 16 residues. Trimming took off 4 bases at V and 8 bases at J, with 22 bases between the two ends. The CDR3 loop reads CASSLGDTGSREPQHF. The CDR3 bases are TGCGCCAGCAGCCTGGGGGACACGGGGTCCAGGGAGCCCCAGCATTTT.

The chain is built from TRBV5-4 and TRBJ1-1, with TRBD1 as a possible D gene (5 bases). CDR3 size: 15 residues. Germline V CDR1 and CDR2: SGHNT, YYREEE (reference sequence). Trimming took 0 bases from V and 3 from J, leaving 12 bases between them. CDR3 in DNA: TGTGCCAGCAGCTTGGCCTCCAGAGGGGACACTGAAGCTTTCTTT. This gives the protein CASSLASRGDTEAFF.

The chain combines TRBV7-8 with TRBJ2-7; 7 nucleotides align to TRBD1. CDR1 and CDR2 from the germline V gene are SGHVS and FQNEAQ. Trimming took 1 base from V and 4 from J; bases not matched to a gene: 10. The CDR3 length is 16 residues. Here the CDR3 reads CASSLVPRQGLYEQYF. The DNA for the CDR3 is TGTGCCAGCAGCTTAGTCCCTCGACAGGGATTATACGAGCAGTACTTC.

The chain couples TRBV7-2 to TRBJ2-3; D is possibly TRBD1 (5 bases). The CDR3 has 16 residues. Germline assignment: CDR1 SGHTA and CDR2 FQGNSA. V was trimmed by 1 base and J by 2 bases, leaving 13 bases between them. CDR3 amino acids: CASSLVAGLSTDTQYF. As DNA, the CDR3 is TGTGCCAGCAGCTTAGTCGCAGGGTTATCCACAGATACGCAGTATTTT.

In this sample, this clone turned up once. The chain carries TRBV7-9 and TRBJ1-5; a possible D gene is TRBD1 (5 bases). Trimming removed 8 bases from V and 5 bases from J, with 16 bases in between. The CDR3 is 14 residues long. The germline CDR1 and CDR2 sequences are SEHNR and FQNEAQ (reference sequence). CDR3 sequence: CASSMGGLDQPQHF. The CDR3, as DNA: TGTGCCAGCTCGATGGGGGGGTTGGATCAGCCCCAGCATTTT.

The CDR3 loop is CASSLGTGFNEKLFF. The CDR3 DNA reads as TGCGCCAGCAGCCTCGGGACAGGTTTTAATGAAAAACTGTTTTTT. This chain uses TRBV5-1 with TRBJ1-4, with TRBD1 identical over 8 bases. V shed 4 bases and J 4 bases; nucleotides not matched to a gene: 6. The CDR3 length is 15 residues. Germline-derived CDR1 and CDR2 are SGHRS and YFSETQ.

The table lists this clone with many counts. The chain has TRBV4-1 and TRBJ2-3, with 7 bases matching TRBD2. CDR3 size: 16 residues. The germline V gene has CDR1 MGHRA and CDR2 YSYEKL. J lost 0 bases, V lost 0 bases, and 3 bases had no gene match. The CDR3 sequence is CASSQEGTISTDTQYF. For the CDR3, the DNA is TGCGCCAGCAGCCAAGAGGGGACTATTAGCACAGATACGCAGTATTTT.